The 4 T cell receptor beta chains below were found in one sample sequenced in a study of T-cell reconstitution after alpha-beta-depleted transplantation in children. Unique molecular identifiers were incorporated when the TCRbeta library was constructed. Each CDR3 protein is one row after TCRdb ran MiXCR on the PCR reads. Altogether about 830,000 distinct CDR3 sequences are present, 15% to 20% being singletons, with the ten largest covering roughly 4.8%. The input for sequencing was PBMCs, mostly from graft donor cells, taken 360 days after TCRalphabeta/CD19-depleted stem cell transplant. Source of these receptors: a male patient under 18 who had a stem cell transplant for acute lymphoblastic leukemia, so the T cells may come from the graft donor.

This clonotype was detected a few times. The chain has TRBV12-3 or TRBV12-4 and TRBJ2-1, with D maybe TRBD2 (5 bases). The ends were cut back, 6 bases at V and 6 bases at J, with 15 bases in the middle. The CDR3 totals 14 residues. The CDR3 coding sequence is TGTGCCAGCAGCCCCCAGACTACCGGCAATGAGCAGTTCTTC. This translates into CASSPQTTGNEQFF.

This clonotype was detected only a few times. The V call is TRBV10-3, the J call TRBJ2-1; the match to TRBD2 covers 9 bases. This CDR3 contains 14 residues. The ends lost 4 bases at V and 15 bases at J; junction bases unmatched: 13. CDR1 is ENHRY, CDR2 SYGVKD, per germline. The CDR3 region is CAISGASGTSESFF. CDR3 DNA sequence: TGTGCCATCAGTGGGGCTAGCGGGACCTCTGAGTCGTTCTTC.

This clonotype was recorded many times. The chain recombines TRBV29-1 with TRBJ2-7; D call uncertain. The CDR3 extends over 14 amino acids. Per germline, CDR1 SQVTM and CDR2 ANQGSEA. The V gene lost 4 bases and the J gene lost 0 bases, with 13 bases spanning the gap. The CDR3 sequence: CSVVGLVGSYEQYF. For the CDR3, the DNA is TGCAGCGTTGTAGGTTTAGTCGGCTCCTACGAGCAGTACTTC.

V is TRBV3-1 and J is TRBJ2-5; 10 nucleotides match TRBD2. Trimming removed 0 bases from V and 5 bases from J; junction bases left unmatched: 6. The CDR3 consists of 16 residues. The germline V gene encodes CDR1 LGHDT and CDR2 YNNKEL (reference sequence). CDR3 residues: CASSQDPSGSGETQYF. The CDR3, as DNA: TGTGCCAGCAGCCAAGATCCTAGCGGGAGTGGGGAGACCCAGTACTTC.